Included here is one TCR beta chain sequence, with context. The antigen is undetermined. Germline CDR1 is MDHEN and CDR2 is SYDVKM. Trimming pared 6 bases from V and 7 bases from J, leaving 12 bases between. This CDR3 comprises 12 residues. Profiling relied on immunoSEQ multiplex PCR, and the TCRdb table lists in-frame clones only, not all of them. The data contain a few million clones, over 90% of them singletons. Free of recent acute infections or vaccinations, the donors were healthy HIV-negative adults. CD4+ cells were split into CD45RA+ naive and CD45RA-negative memory subsets. The data originate from a study of shared clonotypes between healthy human individuals. Whole-study findings and limits: Of the naive CD4 clonotypes, roughly 5% were shared across a handful of donors.

This clonotype originated in a man between 18 and 29 years old in good health. Some clones in this sample may be carry-over from other donors' samples. The specimen was naive CD4+ T cells from PBMCs. This sample's subset: CD45RA+ positively selected. J is TRBJ1-2 and V is TRBV28, with D possibly matching TRBD1 (6 bases). The CDR3 region is CASSTGFPGYTF. The CDR3 region has the DNA TGTGCCAGCAGCACAGGGTTTCCTGGCTACACCTTC.